This TCR beta chain was sequenced for a study of shared T cell receptors in the human thymus. TCRdb keeps only in-frame clones here, not all; method: immunoSEQ multiplex PCR. Of approximately 490,000 clones listed, 75% to 80% are singletons. V gave up 7 bases and J gave up 2 bases, with 17 bases separating them. CDR1 and CDR2 (germline): SNHLY, FYNNEI. The CDR3 runs 15 residues. This clone is a singleton in its sample. This same sample was also taken into another study, of human thymus T cells. That source notes: Thymic repertoires overlap heavily among unrelated individuals, related research has reported.

The rearrangement uses TRBV2 and TRBJ2-5; D is ambiguous. This receptor was taken from a boy under two years old with a congenital heart defect. Sequencing used thymocytes. The CDR3 DNA follows: TGTGCCAGCAAGGCCCGGGTTGGGTTTCAAGAGACCCAGTACTTC. Protein: CASKARVGFQETQYF. Using reference TRBV2 and TRBJ2-5 for the parts outside the CDR3, the full variable domain is EPEVTQTPSHQVTQMGQEVILRCVPISNHLYFYWYRQILGQKVEFLVSFYNNEISEKSEIFDDQFSVERPDGSNFTLKIRSTKLEDSAMYFCASKARVGFQETQYFGPGTRLLVL.